This TCR beta chain was captured by sequencing in a study of OX40 agonist ivuxolimab in advanced cancers. Germline trimming cut 6 bases from V and 1 base from J; bases unmatched to any gene: 8. The CDR3 extends over 16 amino acids. Germline V gene lookup returns CDR1 MNHEY and CDR2 SVGAGI. This table comes from immunoSEQ multiplex PCR, and its TCRdb copy is limited to in-frame clones, with some not included. This table has nearly 60,000 clones, over 75% appearing once. The TCR was taken from an adult with an advanced solid tumor such as melanoma, head and neck, liver or kidney cancer. The chain recombines TRBV6-5 with TRBJ2-2, with 7 bases that match TRBD1. Sequenced material: CD4+ or CD8+ T cells sorted from blood, taken in a trial of the OX40 agonist ivuxolimab. The CDR3 loop is CASRYRDSLNTGELFF. DNA of the CDR3: TGTGCCAGCAGGTACCGGGACAGCTTGAACACCGGGGAGCTGTTTTTT.